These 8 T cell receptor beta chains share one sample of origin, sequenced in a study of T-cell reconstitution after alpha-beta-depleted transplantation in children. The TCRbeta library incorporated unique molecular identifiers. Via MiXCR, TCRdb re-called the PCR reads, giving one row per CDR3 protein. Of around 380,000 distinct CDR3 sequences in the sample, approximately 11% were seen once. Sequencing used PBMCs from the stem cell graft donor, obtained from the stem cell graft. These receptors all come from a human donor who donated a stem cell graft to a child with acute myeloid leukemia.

CDR3: CASSTGQWAYEQYF. The CDR3 bases are TGTGCCAGCAGCACGGGACAGTGGGCCTACGAGCAGTACTTC. The J gene is TRBJ2-7, the V gene TRBV5-6, with 7 nucleotides matching TRBD1. Looked up from germline, CDR1 is SGHDT and CDR2 is YYEEEE. V lost 4 bases, J lost 2 bases, and 6 bases stayed unmatched. The CDR3 contains 14 residues.

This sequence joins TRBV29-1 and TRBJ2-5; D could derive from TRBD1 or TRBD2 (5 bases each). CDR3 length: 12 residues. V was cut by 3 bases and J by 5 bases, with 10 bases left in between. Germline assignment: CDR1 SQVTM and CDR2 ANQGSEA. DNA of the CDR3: TGCAGCGTTGAGGGGGTTGCGGAGACCCAGTACTTC. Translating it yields CSVEGVAETQYF.

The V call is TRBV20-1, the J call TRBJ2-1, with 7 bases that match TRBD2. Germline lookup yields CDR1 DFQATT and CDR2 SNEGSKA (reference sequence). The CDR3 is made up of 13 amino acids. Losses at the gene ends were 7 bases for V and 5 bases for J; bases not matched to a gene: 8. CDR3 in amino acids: CSVISGNHNEQFF. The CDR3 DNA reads TGCAGTGTTATCAGCGGGAACCACAATGAGCAGTTCTTC.

The CDR3 loop is CSARAPGPNTGELFF. The CDR3 DNA follows: TGCAGTGCTAGAGCCCCGGGACCGAACACCGGGGAGCTGTTTTTT. V is TRBV20-1 and J is TRBJ2-2; D possibly uses TRBD1 or TRBD2 (5 bases each). The length of the CDR3 is 15 residues. Trimming took off 1 base at V and 0 bases at J, with 9 bases between the two ends. Germline assignment: CDR1 DFQATT and CDR2 SNEGSKA (reference sequence).

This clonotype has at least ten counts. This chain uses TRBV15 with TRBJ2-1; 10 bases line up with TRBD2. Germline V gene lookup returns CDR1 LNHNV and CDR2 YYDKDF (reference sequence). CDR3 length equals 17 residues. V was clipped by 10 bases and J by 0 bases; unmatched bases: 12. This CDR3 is CASSGLAGVSSYNEQFF. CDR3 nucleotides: TGTGCCAGTTCCGGGCTAGCGGGGGTTAGCTCCTACAATGAGCAGTTCTTC.

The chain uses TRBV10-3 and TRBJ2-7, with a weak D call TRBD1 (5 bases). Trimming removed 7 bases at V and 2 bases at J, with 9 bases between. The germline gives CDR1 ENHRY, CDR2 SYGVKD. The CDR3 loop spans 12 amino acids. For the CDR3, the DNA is TGTGCCATCAAAGACAGCCCCTACGAGCAGTACTTC. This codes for CAIKDSPYEQYF.

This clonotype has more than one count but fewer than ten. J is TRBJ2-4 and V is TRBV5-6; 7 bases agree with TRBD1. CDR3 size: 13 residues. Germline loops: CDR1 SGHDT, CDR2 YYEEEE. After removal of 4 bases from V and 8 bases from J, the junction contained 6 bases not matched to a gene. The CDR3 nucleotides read TGTGCCAGCAGCCCGAGGGGGCGCGACATTCAGTACTTC. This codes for CASSPRGRDIQYF.

CDR3 bases: TGTGCCAGCAGCCAACAAGCTGGGTCCTCAGATACGCAGTATTTT. Protein: CASSQQAGSSDTQYF. V gene TRBV7-2 combines with J gene TRBJ2-3; unclear D gene. From germline, CDR1 is SGHTA and CDR2 FQGNSA. The germline V and J ends were trimmed by 5 bases and 4 bases, with 16 bases remaining between them. The CDR3 contains 15 residues.